These T cell receptor beta chains were read from a single sample in a study of PD-1 and CTLA-4 blockade in melanoma. Generated by immunoSEQ multiplex PCR, the TCRdb table keeps only in-frame clones and is missing some. The repertoire includes about 32,000 clones, 88% of them detected once, and approximately 6.4% sits in the top ten. This sample comprised CD8+ T cells from peripheral blood, obtained from a patient given anti-PD-1 treatment. Source of these receptors: a human donor with melanoma. Each CDR3 is given with its conserved first and last residue. D genes are given only for firm matches.

V: TRBV27; D: TRBD1; J: TRBJ1-6; CDR3: CASSPGQGVASPLHF
V: TRBV3-1/TRBV3-2; D: NA; J: TRBJ1-1; CDR3: CASSQDIREAFF
V: TRBV5-1; D: NA; J: TRBJ2-2; CDR3: CASSAPTGELFF
V: TRBV29-1; D: TRBD1; J: TRBJ1-1; CDR3: CSVSTGGGTEAFF
V: TRBV28; D: NA; J: TRBJ1-2; CDR3: CASSFLGGSYGYTF
V: TRBV6-5; D: TRBD1; J: TRBJ1-2; CDR3: CASSPDRVNYGYTF
V: TRBV6-2/TRBV6-3; D: NA; J: TRBJ1-1; CDR3: CASSYGTTLEAFF
V: TRBV5-6; D: TRBD1; J: TRBJ1-1; CDR3: CASAERDRTGPVNTEAFF
V: TRBV5-4; D: NA; J: TRBJ1-2; CDR3: CASSLALGPEGYTF
V: TRBV29-1; D: NA; J: TRBJ2-1; CDR3: CSVGIPGDEQFF
V: TRBV5-8; D: TRBD1; J: TRBJ1-2; CDR3: CASSTPLLTGGVYYGYTF